This TCR beta chain was sequenced during a study of CD8 T cells in Susac syndrome. Each multiple sclerosis control was a treatment-naive patient with relapsing-remitting disease that was either stable or active. The CDR3 is made up of 13 amino acids. CDR1 and CDR2 (germline): SGHTA, FQGNSA. The trim removed 2 bases at V and 6 bases at J, leaving 1 base unmatched. The RNA input was roughly 0.45 to 1 ug, and it was reverse transcribed with random hexamers. An immunoSEQ multiplex PCR generated amplified TCR beta CDR3 products spanning 54 Vbeta and 13 Jbeta. TCRdb re-called the immunoSEQ multiplex PCR reads with MiXCR, one entry per CDR3 protein. Here the sample spans 100,000 to 150,000 distinct CDR3 sequences, more than 85% being singletons.

The rearrangement uses TRBV7-2 and TRBJ1-5; 7 nucleotides match TRBD1. Material: CD4+ T cells from PBMCs. The TCR originated in a human donor with multiple sclerosis. The CDR3 DNA follows: TGTGCCAGCAGCTTACAGGGGGTTCAGCCCCAGCATTTT. Translation gives CASSLQGVQPQHF.